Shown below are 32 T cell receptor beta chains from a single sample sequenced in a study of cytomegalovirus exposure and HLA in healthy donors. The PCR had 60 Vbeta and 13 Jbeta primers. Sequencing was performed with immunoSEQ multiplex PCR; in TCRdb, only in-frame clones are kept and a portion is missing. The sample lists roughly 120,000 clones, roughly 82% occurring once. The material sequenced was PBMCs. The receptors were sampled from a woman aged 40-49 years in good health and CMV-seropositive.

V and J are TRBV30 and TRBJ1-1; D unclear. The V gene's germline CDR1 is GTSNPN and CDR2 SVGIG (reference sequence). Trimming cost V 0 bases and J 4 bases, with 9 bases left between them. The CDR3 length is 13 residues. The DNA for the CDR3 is TGTGCCTGGAGTGTGACGGGTGCCACTGAAGCTTTCTTT. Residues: CAWSVTGATEAFF.

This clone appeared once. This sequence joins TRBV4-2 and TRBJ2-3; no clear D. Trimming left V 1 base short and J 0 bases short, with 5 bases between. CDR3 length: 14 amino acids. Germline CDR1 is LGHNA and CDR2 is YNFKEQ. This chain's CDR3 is CASSQASSTDTQYF. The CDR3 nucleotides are TGTGCCAGCAGCCAAGCGTCTAGCACAGATACGCAGTATTTT.

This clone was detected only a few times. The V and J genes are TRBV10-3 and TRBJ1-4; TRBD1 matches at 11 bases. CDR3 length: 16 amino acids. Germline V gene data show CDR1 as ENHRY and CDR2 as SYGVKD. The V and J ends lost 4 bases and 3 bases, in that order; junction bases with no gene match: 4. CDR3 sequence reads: CAISGTGGRSNEKLFF. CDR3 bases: TGTGCCATCAGTGGGACAGGGGGCCGCTCTAATGAAAAACTGTTTTTT.

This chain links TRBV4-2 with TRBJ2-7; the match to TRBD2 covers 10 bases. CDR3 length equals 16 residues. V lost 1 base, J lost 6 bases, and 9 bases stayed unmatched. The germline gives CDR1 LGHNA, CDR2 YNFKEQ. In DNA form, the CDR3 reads TGTGCCAGCAGCCAAGGACTAGCGGGCAAGACGGGCGAGCAGTACTTC. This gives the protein CASSQGLAGKTGEQYF.

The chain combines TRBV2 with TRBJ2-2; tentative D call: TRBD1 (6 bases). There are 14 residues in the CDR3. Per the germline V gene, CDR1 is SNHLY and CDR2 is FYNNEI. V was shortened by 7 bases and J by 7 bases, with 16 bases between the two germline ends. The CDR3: CASIPGQVGGELFF. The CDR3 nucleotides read TGTGCCAGCATCCCGGGACAAGTCGGCGGGGAGCTGTTTTTT.

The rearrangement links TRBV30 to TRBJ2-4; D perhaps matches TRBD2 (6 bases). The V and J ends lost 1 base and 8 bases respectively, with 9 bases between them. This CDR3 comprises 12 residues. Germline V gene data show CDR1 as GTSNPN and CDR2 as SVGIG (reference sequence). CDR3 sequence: CAWSGTKYIQYF. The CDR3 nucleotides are TGTGCCTGGAGTGGGACTAAGTACATTCAGTACTTC.

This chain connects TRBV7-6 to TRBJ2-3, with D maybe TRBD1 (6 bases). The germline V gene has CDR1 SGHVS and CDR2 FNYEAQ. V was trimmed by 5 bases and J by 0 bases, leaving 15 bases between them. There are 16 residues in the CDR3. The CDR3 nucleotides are TGTGCCAGCAGCCAAATGGGGGCCCCTAGCACAGATACGCAGTATTTT. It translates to CASSQMGAPSTDTQYF.

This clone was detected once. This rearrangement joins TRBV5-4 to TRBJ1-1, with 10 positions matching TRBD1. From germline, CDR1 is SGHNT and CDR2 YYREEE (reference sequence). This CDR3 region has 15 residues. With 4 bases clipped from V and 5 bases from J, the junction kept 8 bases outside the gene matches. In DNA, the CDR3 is TGTGCCAGCAGCACCCGGACAGGGGGGCCGACTGAAGCTTTCTTT. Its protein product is CASSTRTGGPTEAFF.

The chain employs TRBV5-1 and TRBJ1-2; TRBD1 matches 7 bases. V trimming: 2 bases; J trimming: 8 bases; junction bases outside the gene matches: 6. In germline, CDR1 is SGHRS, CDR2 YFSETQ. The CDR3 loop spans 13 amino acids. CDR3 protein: CASSFDRAGGYTF. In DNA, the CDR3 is TGCGCCAGCAGCTTTGACAGGGCAGGGGGCTACACCTTC.

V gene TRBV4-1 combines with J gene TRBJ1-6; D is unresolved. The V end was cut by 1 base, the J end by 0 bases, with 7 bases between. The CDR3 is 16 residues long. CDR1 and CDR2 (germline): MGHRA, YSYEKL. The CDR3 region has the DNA TGCGCCAGCAGCCAAGTCGAGAGCTCCTATAATTCACCCCTCCACTTT. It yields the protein CASSQVESSYNSPLHF.

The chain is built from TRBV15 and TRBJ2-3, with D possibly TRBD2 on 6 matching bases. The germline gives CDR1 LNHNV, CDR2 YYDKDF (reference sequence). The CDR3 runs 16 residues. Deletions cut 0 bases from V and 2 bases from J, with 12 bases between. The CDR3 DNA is TGTGCCACCAGCAGAGATCTCCGGGGGAACACAGATACGCAGTATTTT. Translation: CATSRDLRGNTDTQYF.

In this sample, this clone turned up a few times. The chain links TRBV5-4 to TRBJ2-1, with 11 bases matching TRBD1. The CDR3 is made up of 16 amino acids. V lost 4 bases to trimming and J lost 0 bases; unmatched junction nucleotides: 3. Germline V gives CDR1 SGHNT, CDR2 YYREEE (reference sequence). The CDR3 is CASSTGTGGSYNEQFF. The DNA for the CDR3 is TGTGCCAGCAGCACGGGGACAGGGGGCTCCTACAATGAGCAGTTCTTC.

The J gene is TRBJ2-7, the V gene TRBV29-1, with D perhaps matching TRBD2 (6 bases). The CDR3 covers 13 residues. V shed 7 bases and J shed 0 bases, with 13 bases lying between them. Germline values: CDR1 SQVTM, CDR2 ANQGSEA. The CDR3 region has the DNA TGCAGCGGCCGGGACTCAAGCTCCTACGAGCAGTACTTC. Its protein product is CSGRDSSSYEQYF.

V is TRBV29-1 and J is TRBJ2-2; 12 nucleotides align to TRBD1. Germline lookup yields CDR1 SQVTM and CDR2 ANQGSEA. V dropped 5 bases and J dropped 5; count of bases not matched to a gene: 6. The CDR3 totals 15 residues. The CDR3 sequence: CSVLPGQGATGELFF. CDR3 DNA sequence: TGCAGCGTTCTTCCGGGACAGGGGGCAACCGGGGAGCTGTTTTTT.

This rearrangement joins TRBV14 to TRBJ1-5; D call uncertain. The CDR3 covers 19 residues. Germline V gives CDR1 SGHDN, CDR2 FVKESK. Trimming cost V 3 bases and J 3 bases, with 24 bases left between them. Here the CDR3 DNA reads TGTGCCAGCAGCCACCAGGCCGGCAGGCTCGCCCCATTCAATCAGCCCCAGCATTTT. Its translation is CASSHQAGRLAPFNQPQHF. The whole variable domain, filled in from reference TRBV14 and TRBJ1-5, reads EAGVTQFPSHSVIEKGQTVTLRCDPISGHDNLYWYRRVMGKEIKFLLHFVKESKQDESGMPNNRFLAERTGGTYSTLKVQPAELEDSGVYFCASSHQAGRLAPFNQPQHFGDGTRLSIL.

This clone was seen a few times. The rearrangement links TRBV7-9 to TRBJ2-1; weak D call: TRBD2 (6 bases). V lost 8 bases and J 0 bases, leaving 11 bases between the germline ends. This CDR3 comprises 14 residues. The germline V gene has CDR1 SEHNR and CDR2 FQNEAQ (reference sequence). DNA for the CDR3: TGTGCCAGCGTCGACGGGGGCTCCTACAATGAGCAGTTCTTC. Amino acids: CASVDGGSYNEQFF.

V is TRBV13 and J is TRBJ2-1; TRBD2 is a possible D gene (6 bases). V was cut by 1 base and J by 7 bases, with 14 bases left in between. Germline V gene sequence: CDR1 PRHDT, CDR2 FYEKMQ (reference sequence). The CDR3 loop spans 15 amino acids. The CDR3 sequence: CASSLVQGGSNEQFF. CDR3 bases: TGTGCCAGCAGCTTAGTGCAGGGAGGTTCGAATGAGCAGTTCTTC.

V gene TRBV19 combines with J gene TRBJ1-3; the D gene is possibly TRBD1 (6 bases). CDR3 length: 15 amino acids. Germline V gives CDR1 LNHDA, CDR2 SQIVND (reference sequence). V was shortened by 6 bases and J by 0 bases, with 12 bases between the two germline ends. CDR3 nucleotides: TGTGCCAGTAGCCTGACAGGCCTCTCTGGAAACACCATATATTTT. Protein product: CASSLTGLSGNTIYF. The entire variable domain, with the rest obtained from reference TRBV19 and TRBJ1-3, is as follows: DGGITQSPKYLFRKEGQNVTLSCEQNLNHDAMYWYRQDPGQGLRLIYYSQIVNDFQKGDIAEGYSVSREKKESFPLTVTSAQKNPTAFYLCASSLTGLSGNTIYFGEGSWLTVV.

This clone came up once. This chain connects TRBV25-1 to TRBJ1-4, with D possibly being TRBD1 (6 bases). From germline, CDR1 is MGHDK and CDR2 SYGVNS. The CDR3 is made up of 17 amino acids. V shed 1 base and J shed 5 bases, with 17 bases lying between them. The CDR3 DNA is TGTGCCAGCAGTGAATGGGCAGGGGAGACGGAAAATGAAAAACTGTTTTTT. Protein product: CASSEWAGETENEKLFF. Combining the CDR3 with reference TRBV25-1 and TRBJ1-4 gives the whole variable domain EADIYQTPRYLVIGTGKKITLECSQTMGHDKMYWYQQDPGMELHLIHYSYGVNSTEKGDLSSESTVSRIRTEHFPLTLESARPSHTSQYLCASSEWAGETENEKLFFGSGTQLSVL.

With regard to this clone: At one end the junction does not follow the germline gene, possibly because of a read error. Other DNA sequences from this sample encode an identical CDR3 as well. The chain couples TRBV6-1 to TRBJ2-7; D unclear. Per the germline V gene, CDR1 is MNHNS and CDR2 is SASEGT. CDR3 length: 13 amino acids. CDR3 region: CASSEPGSYEQYF. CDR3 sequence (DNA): TGTGCCAGTAGTGAGCCAGGTTCCTACGAGCAGTACTTC.

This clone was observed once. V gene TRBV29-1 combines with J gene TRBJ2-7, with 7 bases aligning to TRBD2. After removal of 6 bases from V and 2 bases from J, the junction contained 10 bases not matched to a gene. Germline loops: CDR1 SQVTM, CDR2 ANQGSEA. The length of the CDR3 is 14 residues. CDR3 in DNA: TGCAGCGTAGGGCCGAGGGCGGGAGCCTACGAGCAGTACTTC. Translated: CSVGPRAGAYEQYF.

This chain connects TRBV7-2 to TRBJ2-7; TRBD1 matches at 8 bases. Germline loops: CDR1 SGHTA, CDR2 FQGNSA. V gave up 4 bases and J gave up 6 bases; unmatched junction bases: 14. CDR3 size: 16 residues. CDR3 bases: TGTGCCAGCAGCTGGACAGGGCGATCTAGAATAGGCGAGCAGTACTTC. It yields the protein CASSWTGRSRIGEQYF.

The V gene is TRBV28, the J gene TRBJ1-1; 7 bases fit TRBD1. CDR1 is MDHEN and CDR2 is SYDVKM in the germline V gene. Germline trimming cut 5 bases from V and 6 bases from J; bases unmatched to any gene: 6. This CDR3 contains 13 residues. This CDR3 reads CASSLRQGPEAFF. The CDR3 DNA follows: TGTGCCAGCAGTCTACGACAGGGACCTGAAGCTTTCTTT.

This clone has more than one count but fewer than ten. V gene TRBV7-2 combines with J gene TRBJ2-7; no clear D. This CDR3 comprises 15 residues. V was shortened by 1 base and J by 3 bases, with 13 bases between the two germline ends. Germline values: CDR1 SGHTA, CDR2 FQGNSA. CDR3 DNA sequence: TGTGCCAGCAGCTTAGGCCCGTCCGGGTTCTACGAGCAGTACTTC. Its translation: CASSLGPSGFYEQYF.

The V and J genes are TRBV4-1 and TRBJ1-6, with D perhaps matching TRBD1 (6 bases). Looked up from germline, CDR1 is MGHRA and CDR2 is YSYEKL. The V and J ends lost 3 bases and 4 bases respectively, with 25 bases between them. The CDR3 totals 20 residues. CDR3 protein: CASSQEMTGSSDVYNSPLHF. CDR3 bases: TGCGCCAGCAGCCAGGAAATGACAGGCTCGTCGGACGTTTATAATTCACCCCTCCACTTT.

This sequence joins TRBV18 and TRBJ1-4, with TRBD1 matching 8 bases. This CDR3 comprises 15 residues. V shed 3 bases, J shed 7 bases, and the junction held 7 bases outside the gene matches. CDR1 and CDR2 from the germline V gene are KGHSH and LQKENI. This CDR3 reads CASSPGQGGGEKLFF. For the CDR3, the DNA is TGTGCCAGCTCACCTGGACAGGGTGGAGGTGAAAAACTGTTTTTT. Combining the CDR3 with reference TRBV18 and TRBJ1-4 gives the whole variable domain NAGVMQNPRHLVRRRGQEARLRCSPMKGHSHVYWYRQLPEEGLKFMVYLQKENIIDESGMPKERFSAEFPKEGPSILRIQQVVRGDSAAYFCASSPGQGGGEKLFFGSGTQLSVL.

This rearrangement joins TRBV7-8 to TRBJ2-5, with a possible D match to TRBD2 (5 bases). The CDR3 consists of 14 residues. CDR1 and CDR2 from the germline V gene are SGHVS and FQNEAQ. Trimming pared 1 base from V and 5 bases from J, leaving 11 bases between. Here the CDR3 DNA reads TGTGCCAGCAGCTTAGGCGGACTCGAGGAGACCCAGTACTTC. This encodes CASSLGGLEETQYF.

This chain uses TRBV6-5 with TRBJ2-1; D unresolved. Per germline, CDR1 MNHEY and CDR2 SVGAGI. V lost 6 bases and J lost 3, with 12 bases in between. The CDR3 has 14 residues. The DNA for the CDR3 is TGTGCCAGCAGCCCCTACGCGGTCTACAATGAGCAGTTCTTC. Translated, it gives CASSPYAVYNEQFF.

The CDR3 nucleotides are TGTGCCAGCAGCTTACGGGACAGGGACTACAATGAGCAGTTCTTC. Its protein is CASSLRDRDYNEQFF. The rearrangement links TRBV7-2 to TRBJ2-1, with 9 bases lining up with TRBD1. CDR3 length equals 15 residues. CDR1 is SGHTA, CDR2 FQGNSA, per germline. The V segment lost 2 bases and the J segment 3 bases; nucleotides outside the gene matches: 2. The variable domain in full, completed from reference TRBV7-2 and TRBJ2-1, reads GAGVSQSPSNKVTEKGKDVELRCDPISGHTALYWYRQSLGQGLEFLIYFQGNSAPDKSGLPSDRFSAERTGGSVSTLTIQRTQQEDSAVYLCASSLRDRDYNEQFFGPGTRLTVL.

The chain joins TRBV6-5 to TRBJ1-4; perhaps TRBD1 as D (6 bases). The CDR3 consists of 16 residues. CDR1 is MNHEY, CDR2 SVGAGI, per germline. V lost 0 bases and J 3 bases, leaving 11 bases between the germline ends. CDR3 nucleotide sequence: TGTGCCAGCAGTTACTCGCGGGGGGCTCCTAATGAAAAACTGTTTTTT. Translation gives CASSYSRGAPNEKLFF.

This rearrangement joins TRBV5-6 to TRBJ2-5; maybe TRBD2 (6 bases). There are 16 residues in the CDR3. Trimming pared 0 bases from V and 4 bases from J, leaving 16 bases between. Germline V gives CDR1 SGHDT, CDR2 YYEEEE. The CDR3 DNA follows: TGTGCCAGCAGCTTGGGGGCGGGGACCCAGGGAGAGACCCAGTACTTC. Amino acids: CASSLGAGTQGETQYF. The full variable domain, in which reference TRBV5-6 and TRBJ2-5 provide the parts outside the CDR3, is DAGVTQSPTHLIKTRGQQVTLRCSPKSGHDTVSWYQQALGQGPQFIFQYYEEEERQRGNFPDRFSGHQFPNYSSELNVNALLLGDSALYLCASSLGAGTQGETQYFGPGTRLLVL.

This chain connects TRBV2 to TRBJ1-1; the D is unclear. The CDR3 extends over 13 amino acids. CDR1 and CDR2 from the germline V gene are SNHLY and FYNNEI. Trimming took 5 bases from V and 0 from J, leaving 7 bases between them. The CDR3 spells CASSLDMNTEAFF. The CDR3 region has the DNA TGTGCCAGCAGTCTCGACATGAACACTGAAGCTTTCTTT.